This T cell receptor beta chain was profiled in a study of human thymus T cells. The study's findings and limits: Thymic and blood repertoires appeared to carry a bias in their V and J gene usage.

CDR3 length: 15 residues. The germline CDR1 and CDR2 sequences are LNHDA and SQIVND (reference sequence). Trimming removed 6 bases at V and 4 bases at J, with 19 bases between. The repertoire was sequenced with immunoSEQ multiplex PCR; TCRdb's copy has only in-frame clones and lacks some. The repertoire holds approximately 71,000 clones, with roughly 96% as singletons. The study used thymus tissue resected during corrective heart surgery. A remark on this clone: The target antigen is unknown.

This chain uses TRBV19 with TRBJ2-7, with D unresolved. The TCR sequence derives from a girl under three years old with a congenital heart defect but otherwise immunologically healthy. The sequencing sample was made of thymus tissue. DNA of the CDR3: TGTGCCAGTAGCCTCGGGTCTAGGTGGGAATACGAGCAGTACTTC. This gives the protein CASSLGSRWEYEQYF.